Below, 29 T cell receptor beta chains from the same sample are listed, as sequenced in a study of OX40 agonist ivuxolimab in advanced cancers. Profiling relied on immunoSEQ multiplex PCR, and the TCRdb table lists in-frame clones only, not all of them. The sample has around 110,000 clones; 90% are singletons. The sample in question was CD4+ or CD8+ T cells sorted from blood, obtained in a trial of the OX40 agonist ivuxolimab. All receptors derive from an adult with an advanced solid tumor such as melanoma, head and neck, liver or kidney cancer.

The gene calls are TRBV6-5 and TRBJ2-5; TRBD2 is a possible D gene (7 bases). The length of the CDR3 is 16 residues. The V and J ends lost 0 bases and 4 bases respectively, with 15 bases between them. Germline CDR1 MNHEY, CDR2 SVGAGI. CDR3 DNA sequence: TGTGCCAGCAGTTACTCGAGGGGGGGAGGAGGAGAGACCCAGTACTTC. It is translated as CASSYSRGGGGETQYF.

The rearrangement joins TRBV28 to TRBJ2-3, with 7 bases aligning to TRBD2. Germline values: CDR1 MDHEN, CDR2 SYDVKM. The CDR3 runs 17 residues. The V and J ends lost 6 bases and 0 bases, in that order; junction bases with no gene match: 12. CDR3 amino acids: CASSPTREGWSTDTQYF. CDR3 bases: TGTGCCAGCAGCCCTACCAGGGAGGGTTGGAGCACAGATACGCAGTATTTT. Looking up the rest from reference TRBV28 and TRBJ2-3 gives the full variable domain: DVKVTQSSRYLVKRTGEKVFLECVQDMDHENMFWYRQDPGLGLRLIYFSYDVKMKEKGDIPEGYSVSREKKERFSLILESASTNQTSMYLCASSPTREGWSTDTQYFGPGTRLTVL.

This CDR3 is CASSPGPGELFF. The DNA of the CDR3 is TGTGCCAGTAGCCCTGGGCCCGGGGAGCTGTTTTTT. The rearrangement uses TRBV19 and TRBJ2-2, with D unresolved. Trimming removed 6 bases at V and 6 bases at J, with 8 bases between. The CDR3 sequence is 12 residues long. Germline values: CDR1 LNHDA, CDR2 SQIVND (reference sequence).

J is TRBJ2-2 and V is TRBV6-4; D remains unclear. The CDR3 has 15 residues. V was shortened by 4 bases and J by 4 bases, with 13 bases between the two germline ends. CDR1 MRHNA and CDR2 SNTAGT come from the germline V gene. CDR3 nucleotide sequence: TGTGCCAGCAGTGCGATTAGTGGTGGCACCGGGGAGCTGTTTTTT. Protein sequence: CASSAISGGTGELFF.

The CDR3, as DNA: TGCGCCAGCAGCCAAGAAGGGGCACGCGGCTACACCTTC. It encodes CASSQEGARGYTF. The chain joins TRBV4-3 to TRBJ1-2, with TRBD1 as a possible D gene (5 bases). There are 13 residues in the CDR3. V dropped 0 bases and J dropped 8 bases, with 10 bases sitting between them. Per germline, CDR1 LGHNA and CDR2 YSLEER.

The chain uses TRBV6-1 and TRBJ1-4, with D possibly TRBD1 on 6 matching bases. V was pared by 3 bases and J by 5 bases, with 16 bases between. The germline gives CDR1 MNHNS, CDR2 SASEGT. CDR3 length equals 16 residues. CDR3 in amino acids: CASSDISGGRNEKLFF. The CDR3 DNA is TGTGCCAGCAGTGACATAAGCGGGGGCCGAAATGAAAAACTGTTTTTT.

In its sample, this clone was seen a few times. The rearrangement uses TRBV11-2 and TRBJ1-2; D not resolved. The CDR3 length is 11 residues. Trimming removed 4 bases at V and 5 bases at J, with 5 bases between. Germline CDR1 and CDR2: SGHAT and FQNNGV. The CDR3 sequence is CASSSGYGYTF. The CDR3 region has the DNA TGTGCCAGCAGCTCGGGTTATGGCTACACCTTC.

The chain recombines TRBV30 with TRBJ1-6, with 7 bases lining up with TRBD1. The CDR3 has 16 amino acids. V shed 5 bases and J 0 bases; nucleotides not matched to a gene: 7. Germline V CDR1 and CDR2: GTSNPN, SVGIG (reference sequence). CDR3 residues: CAWRRGGSSYNSPLHF. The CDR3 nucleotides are TGTGCCTGGCGAAGAGGGGGCAGCTCCTATAATTCACCCCTCCACTTT.

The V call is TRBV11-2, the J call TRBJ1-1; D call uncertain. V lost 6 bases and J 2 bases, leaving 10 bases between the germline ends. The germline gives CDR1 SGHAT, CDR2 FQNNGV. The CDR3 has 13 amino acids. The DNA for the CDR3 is TGTGCCAGCAGTCAGATACTCAACACTGAAGCTTTCTTT. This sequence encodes CASSQILNTEAFF.

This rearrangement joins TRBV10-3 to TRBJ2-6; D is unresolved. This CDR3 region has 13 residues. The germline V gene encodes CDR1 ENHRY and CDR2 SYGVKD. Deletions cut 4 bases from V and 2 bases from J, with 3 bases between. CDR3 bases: TGTGCCATCAGTGCAGCTGGGGCCAACGTCCTGACTTTC. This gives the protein CAISAAGANVLTF.

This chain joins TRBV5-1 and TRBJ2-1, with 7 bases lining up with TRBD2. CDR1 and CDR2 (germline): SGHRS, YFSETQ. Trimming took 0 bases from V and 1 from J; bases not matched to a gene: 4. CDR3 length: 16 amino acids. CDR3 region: CASSLELGGSYNEQFF. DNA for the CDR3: TGCGCCAGCAGCTTGGAGTTGGGGGGGTCCTACAATGAGCAGTTCTTC.

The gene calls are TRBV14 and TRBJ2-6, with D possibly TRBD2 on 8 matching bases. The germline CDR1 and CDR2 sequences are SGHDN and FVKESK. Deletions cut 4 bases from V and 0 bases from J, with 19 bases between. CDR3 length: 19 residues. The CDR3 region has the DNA TGTGCCAGCAGCCCACGGGAGGGGGCGAAAGACTCTGGGGCCAACGTCCTGACTTTC. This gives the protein CASSPREGAKDSGANVLTF.

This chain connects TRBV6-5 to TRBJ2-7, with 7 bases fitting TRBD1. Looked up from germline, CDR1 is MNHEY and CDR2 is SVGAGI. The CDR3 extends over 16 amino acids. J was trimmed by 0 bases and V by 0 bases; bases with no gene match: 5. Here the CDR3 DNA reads TGTGCCAGCAGTTACTCAGGGGGCTTAAGCTCCTACGAGCAGTACTTC. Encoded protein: CASSYSGGLSSYEQYF.

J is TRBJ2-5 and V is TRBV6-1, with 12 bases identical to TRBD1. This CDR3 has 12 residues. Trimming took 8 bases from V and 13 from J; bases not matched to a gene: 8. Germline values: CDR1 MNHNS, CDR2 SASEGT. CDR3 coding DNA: TGTGCCAGCGGGACAGGGGGCGTTCGTCCGTACTTC. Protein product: CASGTGGVRPYF.

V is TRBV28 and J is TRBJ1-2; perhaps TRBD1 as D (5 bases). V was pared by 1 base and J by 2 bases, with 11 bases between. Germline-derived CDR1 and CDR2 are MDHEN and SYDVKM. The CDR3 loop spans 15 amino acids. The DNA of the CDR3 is TGTGCCAGCAGTTTATCATTGGGGGGGAACTATGGCTACACCTTC. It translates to CASSLSLGGNYGYTF.

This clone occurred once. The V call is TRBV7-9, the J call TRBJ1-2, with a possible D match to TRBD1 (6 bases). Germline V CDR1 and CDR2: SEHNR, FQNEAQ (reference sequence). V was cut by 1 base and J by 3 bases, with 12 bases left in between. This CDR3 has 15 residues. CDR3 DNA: TGTGCCAGCAGCTTAGGAGGGGGGCTGGACTATGGCTACACCTTC. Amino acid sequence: CASSLGGGLDYGYTF.

The CDR3 nucleotides read TGTGCCAGCTCACCTCCAGGGATAGGGGGCAAAAGAACCGGGGAGCTGTTTTTT. Its protein product is CASSPPGIGGKRTGELFF. The rearrangement links TRBV18 to TRBJ2-2; 7 bases fit TRBD1. This CDR3 comprises 18 residues. V shed 3 bases and J 5 bases; nucleotides not matched to a gene: 15. Per the germline V gene, CDR1 is KGHSH and CDR2 is LQKENI.

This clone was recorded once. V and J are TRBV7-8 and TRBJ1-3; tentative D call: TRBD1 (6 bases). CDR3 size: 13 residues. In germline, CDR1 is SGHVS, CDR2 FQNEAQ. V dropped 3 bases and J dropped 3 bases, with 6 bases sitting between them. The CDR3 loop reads CASSFRGGNTIYF. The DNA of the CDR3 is TGTGCCAGCAGCTTCAGGGGTGGAAACACCATATATTTT.

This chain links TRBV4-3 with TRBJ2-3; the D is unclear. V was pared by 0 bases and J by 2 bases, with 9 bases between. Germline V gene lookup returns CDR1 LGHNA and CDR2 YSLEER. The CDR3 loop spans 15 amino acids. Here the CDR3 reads CASSQERQNTDTQYF. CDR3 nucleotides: TGCGCCAGCAGCCAAGAGAGGCAGAACACAGATACGCAGTATTTT.

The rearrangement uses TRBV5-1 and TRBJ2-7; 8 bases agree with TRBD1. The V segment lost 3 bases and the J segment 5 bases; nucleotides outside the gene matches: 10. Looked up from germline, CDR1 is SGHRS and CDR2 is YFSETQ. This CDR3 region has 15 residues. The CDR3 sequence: CASSSAGQGVNEQYF. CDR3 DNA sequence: TGCGCCAGCAGCTCCGCCGGACAGGGAGTGAACGAGCAGTACTTC.

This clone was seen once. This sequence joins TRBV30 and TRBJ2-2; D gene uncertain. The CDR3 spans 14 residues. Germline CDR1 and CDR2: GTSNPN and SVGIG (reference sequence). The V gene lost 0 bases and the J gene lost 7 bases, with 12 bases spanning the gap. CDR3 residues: CAWSVKGGNGELFF. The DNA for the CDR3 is TGTGCCTGGAGTGTTAAGGGTGGCAACGGGGAGCTGTTTTTT.

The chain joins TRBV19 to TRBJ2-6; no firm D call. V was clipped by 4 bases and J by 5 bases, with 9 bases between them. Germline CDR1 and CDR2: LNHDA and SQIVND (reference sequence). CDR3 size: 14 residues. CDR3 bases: TGTGCCAGTAGTACCGCCCTCTGGGCCAACGTCCTGACTTTC. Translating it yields CASSTALWANVLTF.

The CDR3 loop reads CAWSVNGGAREQYF. CDR3 DNA sequence: TGTGCCTGGAGTGTTAACGGGGGGGCCAGAGAGCAGTACTTC. The chain employs TRBV30 and TRBJ2-7; the match to TRBD2 covers 8 bases. This CDR3 comprises 14 residues. Germline V gives CDR1 GTSNPN, CDR2 SVGIG (reference sequence). V lost 0 bases, J lost 7 bases, and 8 bases stayed unmatched. Complete variable domain (other parts from reference TRBV30 and TRBJ2-7): SQTIHQWPATLVQPVGSPLSLECTVEGTSNPNLYWYRQAAGRGLQLLFYSVGIGQISSEVPQNLSASRPQDRQFILSSKKLLLSDSGFYLCAWSVNGGAREQYFGPGTRLTVT.

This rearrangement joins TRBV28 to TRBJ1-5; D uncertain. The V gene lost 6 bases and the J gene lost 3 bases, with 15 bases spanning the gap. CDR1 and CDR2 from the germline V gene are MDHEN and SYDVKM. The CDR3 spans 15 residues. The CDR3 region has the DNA TGTGCCAGCAGGGCCGGGGTCAGGAACAATCAGCCCCAGCATTTT. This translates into CASRAGVRNNQPQHF.

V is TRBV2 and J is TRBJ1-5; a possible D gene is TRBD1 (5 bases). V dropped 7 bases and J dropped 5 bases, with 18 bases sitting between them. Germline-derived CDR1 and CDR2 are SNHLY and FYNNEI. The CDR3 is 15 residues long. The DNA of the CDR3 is TGTGCCAGCAAGAGGGGAGACCAGGAACATCAGCCCCAGCATTTT. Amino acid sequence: CASKRGDQEHQPQHF.

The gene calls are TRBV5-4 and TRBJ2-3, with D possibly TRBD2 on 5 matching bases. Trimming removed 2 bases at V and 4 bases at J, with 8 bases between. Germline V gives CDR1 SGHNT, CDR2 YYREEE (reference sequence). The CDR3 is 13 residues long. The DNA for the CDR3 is TGTGCCAGCAGCTTTTCGGGGTCAGATACGCAGTATTTT. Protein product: CASSFSGSDTQYF.

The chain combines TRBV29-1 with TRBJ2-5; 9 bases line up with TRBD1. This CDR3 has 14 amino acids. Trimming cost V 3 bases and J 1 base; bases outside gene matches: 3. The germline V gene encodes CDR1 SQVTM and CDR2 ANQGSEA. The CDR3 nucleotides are TGCAGCGTTGATAGACAGGGGGGCCAAGAGACCCAGTACTTC. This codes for CSVDRQGGQETQYF.

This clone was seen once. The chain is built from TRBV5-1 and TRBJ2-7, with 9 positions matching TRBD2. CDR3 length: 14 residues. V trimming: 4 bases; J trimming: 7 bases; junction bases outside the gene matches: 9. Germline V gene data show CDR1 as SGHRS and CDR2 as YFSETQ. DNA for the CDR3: TGCGCCAGCAGCATTGTAGCGGGGGATAGGGAGCAGTACTTC. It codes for CASSIVAGDREQYF.

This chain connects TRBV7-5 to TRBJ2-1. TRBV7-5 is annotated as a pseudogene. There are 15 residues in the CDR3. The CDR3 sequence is CARSCPSSSYNEQFF. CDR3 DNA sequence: TGTGCCAGAAGCTGCCCCTCCTCCTCCTACAATGAGCAGTTCTTC.